This paragraph reports one T cell receptor (beta chain). The time point: baseline pretreatment blood. The treatment: 15 Gy SBRT to primary tumor, nephrectomy 4 weeks later. The data derive from a study of radiation and T cells in renal cell carcinoma. Germline loops: CDR1 MNHEY, CDR2 SMNVEV (reference sequence). The CDR3 loop spans 16 amino acids. The V and J ends lost 5 bases and 2 bases, in that order; junction bases with no gene match: 10. Only in-frame clones appear in the TCRdb table, and some are missing; sequencing was by immunoSEQ multiplex PCR. There are about 140,000 clones in the sample; approximately 87% occur only once, and roughly 25% lies in the top ten.

Sequenced here: blood, sampled from a patient whose treatment included radiotherapy and nephrectomy. This clonotype was sampled from a woman aged 50 to 60 with renal cell carcinoma. The J gene is TRBJ2-7, the V gene TRBV27; 9 nucleotides align to TRBD1. The CDR3 spells CASSPRPGQGTYEQYF. CDR3 DNA: TGTGCCAGCAGTCCACGGCCGGGACAGGGTACCTACGAGCAGTACTTC.